This T cell receptor (beta chain) was observed in a study of T-cell reconstitution after alpha-beta-depleted transplantation in children. The CDR3 spans 14 residues. The V gene's germline CDR1 is SGHTA and CDR2 FQGNSA. V dropped 1 base and J dropped 6 bases, with 11 bases sitting between them. This clonotype was picked up many times. Unique molecular identifiers featured in how the TCRbeta library was prepared. From the PCR reads, TCRdb called clonotypes with MiXCR, one entry per CDR3 protein. Counted here are 70,000 to 95,000 distinct CDR3 sequences, more than 10% occurring once; the ten biggest clones make up around 14%.

The clonotype comes from a human donor who donated a stem cell graft to a child with inherited bone marrow failure. This specimen consisted of PBMCs from the stem cell graft donor, obtained from the stem cell graft. This sequence joins TRBV7-2 and TRBJ2-3; D tentatively reads TRBD1 or TRBD2 (6 bases each). The CDR3 DNA is TGTGCCAGCAGCTTAGGGGGGGCAGGTGATACGCAGTATTTT. The encoded protein is CASSLGGAGDTQYF.